This T cell receptor beta chain derives from a study of CD8+ T cells in alopecia areata. Study-level background: The drug, oral tofacitinib, was given to treated patients at 5 to 10 mg twice daily.

V lost 3 bases and J lost 2; bases outside the gene matches: 7. Germline CDR1 and CDR2: SGHDT and YYEEEE. The CDR3 spans 16 residues. The authors extracted RNA and reverse transcribed it into cDNA as the sequencing template. Some clones are missing from TCRdb's copy, which holds only in-frame ones; the method was immunoSEQ multiplex PCR. The repertoire holds fewer than 200,000 clones, with roughly 70% as singletons. From alopecia areata patients, lesional scalp punch biopsies and peripheral blood were collected. PBMC-derived CD4+ and CD8+ T cells were sorted. The receptor's source is a human donor with alopecia areata. The J gene is TRBJ1-4, the V gene TRBV5-6; 7 bases are a match to TRBD1. Here the sequenced sample was CD8+ T cells sorted from blood, taken at week 0. CDR3 residues: CASSSGTEGTNEKLFF. The CDR3, as DNA: TGTGCCAGCAGCTCCGGGACAGAGGGCACTAATGAAAAACTGTTTTTT.